This T cell receptor (beta chain) was recorded in a study of technical replicates of blood from a few donors. The CDR3 has 14 residues. In germline, CDR1 is SGHTA, CDR2 FQGNSA. V shed 5 bases and J 6 bases; nucleotides not matched to a gene: 8. This table comes from immunoSEQ multiplex PCR, and its TCRdb copy is limited to in-frame clones, with some not included. Of some 70,000 clones in the sample, roughly 90% were seen once. This chain links TRBV7-2 with TRBJ1-1; 8 nucleotides align to TRBD1. The receptor comes from a human donor in good health. Some clones in this sample may be carry-over from other donors' samples. The sequenced material came from PBMCs. CDR3: CASSTLKGQAEAFF. As DNA, the CDR3 is TGTGCCAGCAGCACTCTTAAGGGACAGGCTGAAGCTTTCTTT.